These 30 T cell receptor beta chains came from one sample sequenced in a study of blood T cell repertoires in COVID-19. Here immunoSEQ multiplex PCR was the method, and the copy in TCRdb shows in-frame clones only, minus some. The data contain over 90,000 clones, approximately 80% of them seen just once; the ten biggest clones take up around 4.7%. Sequences were obtained from peripheral blood. All receptors derive from an elderly man with COVID-19, enrolled during active disease.

The chain links TRBV6-6 to TRBJ1-1; 8 positions agree with TRBD1. After removal of 0 bases from V and 7 bases from J, the junction contained 7 bases not matched to a gene. The CDR3 loop spans 15 amino acids. Germline V gene lookup returns CDR1 MNHNY and CDR2 SVGAGI (reference sequence). The CDR3 protein is CASSYSGRGLVEAFF. CDR3 DNA: TGTGCCAGCAGTTACTCTGGCAGGGGGCTTGTTGAAGCTTTCTTT.

The chain recombines TRBV4-2 with TRBJ1-1; TRBD1 aligns across 7 bases. The CDR3 is made up of 14 amino acids. Germline CDR1 reads LGHNA; CDR2 reads YNFKEQ. V was pared by 3 bases and J by 4 bases, with 5 bases of the junction left unmatched. CDR3 in DNA: TGTGCCAGCAGCCAGACAGGGTTGGTCACTGAAGCTTTCTTT. Protein sequence: CASSQTGLVTEAFF.

The J gene is TRBJ2-3, the V gene TRBV30; D is undetermined. V shed 1 base and J shed 4 bases, with 9 bases lying between them. The CDR3 sequence is 13 residues long. Germline V gene sequence: CDR1 GTSNPN, CDR2 SVGIG (reference sequence). The CDR3 protein is CAWSAPNSDTQYF. The CDR3 bases are TGTGCCTGGAGTGCCCCGAACTCAGATACGCAGTATTTT.

This clone was counted a single time. J is TRBJ1-5 and V is TRBV28; 7 bases align to TRBD1. This CDR3 comprises 18 residues. The V gene end was trimmed by 6 bases and the J gene end by 0 bases; junction bases not matched to a gene: 14. From germline, CDR1 is MDHEN and CDR2 SYDVKM. CDR3 nucleotides: TGTGCCAGCAGACCGATCTCAGGACAGGTTTATAGCAATCAGCCCCAGCATTTT. This translates into CASRPISGQVYSNQPQHF.

This clone was detected once. This chain links TRBV9 with TRBJ2-2; TRBD2 agrees at 9 bases. V lost 0 bases to trimming and J lost 4 bases; unmatched junction nucleotides: 10. Germline lookup yields CDR1 SGDLS and CDR2 YYNGEE. The CDR3 consists of 18 residues. CDR3 nucleotides: TGTGCCAGCAGCGTAGTCCGGCTAGCGGGAATTAGCACCGGGGAGCTGTTTTTT. It encodes CASSVVRLAGISTGELFF. Drawing the rest from reference TRBV9 and TRBJ2-2, the complete variable domain is DSGVTQTPKHLITATGQRVTLRCSPRSGDLSVYWYQQSLDQGLQFLIQYYNGEERAKGNILERFSAQQFPDLHSELNLSSLELGDSALYFCASSVVRLAGISTGELFFGEGSRLTVL.

The genes are TRBV27 and TRBJ2-3; D remains unclear. The CDR3 extends over 11 amino acids. Germline CDR1 and CDR2: MNHEY and SMNVEV (reference sequence). Trimming stripped 6 bases from V and 6 bases from J, with 7 bases between. The CDR3 bases are TGTGCCAGCAGATCCTTGGATACGCAGTATTTT. This gives the protein CASRSLDTQYF.

A single count supports this clone. This specimen includes other DNA sequences encoding the same CDR3. The V call is TRBV3-1 (or the pseudogene TRBV3-2), the J call TRBJ2-5; 9 bases match TRBD2. CDR1 and CDR2 (germline): LGHDT, YNNKEL (reference sequence). This CDR3 has 14 residues. After removal of 4 bases from V and 1 base from J, the junction contained 1 base not matched to a gene. CDR3 bases: TGTGCCAGCAGCCTGCGGGGGGGCCAAGAGACCCAGTACTTC. Translation: CASSLRGGQETQYF.

This clone was found a few times. The rearrangement joins TRBV5-4 to TRBJ1-1; no reliable D call. Germline V lookup: CDR1 SGHNT, CDR2 YYREEE (reference sequence). With 0 bases removed from V and 2 bases from J, the gap between germline ends came to 8 bases. The CDR3 covers 14 residues. In DNA form, the CDR3 reads TGTGCCAGCAGCTTGGTCGGGGTTAACACTGAAGCTTTCTTT. This codes for CASSLVGVNTEAFF.

The chain uses TRBV10-1 and TRBJ2-7; 9 bases line up with TRBD2. V was pared by 6 bases and J by 6 bases, with 6 bases of the junction left unmatched. This CDR3 region has 13 residues. Germline CDR1 is WNHNN and CDR2 is SYGVQD (reference sequence). The CDR3 DNA is TGCGCCAGCAGCACGGGACTAGCTGGCGAGCAGTACTTC. Its protein product is CASSTGLAGEQYF.

V usage is TRBV5-1 and J usage is TRBJ1-5, with D tentatively TRBD1 (5 bases). Per the germline V gene, CDR1 is SGHRS and CDR2 is YFSETQ. This CDR3 has 15 amino acids. V shed 4 bases and J shed 6 bases, with 17 bases lying between them. CDR3 residues: CASSPGGDTGQPQHF. CDR3 bases: TGCGCCAGCAGCCCGGGGGGGGATACGGGTCAGCCCCAGCATTTT.

The chain joins TRBV9 to TRBJ2-1; the match to TRBD2 covers 10 bases. Unmatched junction bases numbered 10, after V lost 6 bases and J lost 4 bases. Germline-derived CDR1 and CDR2 are SGDLS and YYNGEE. The CDR3 totals 16 residues. In DNA form, the CDR3 reads TGTGCCAGCACGCTACCGGGACTAGCGATGTACAATGAGCAGTTCTTC. Protein: CASTLPGLAMYNEQFF. The full variable domain, its missing parts supplied by reference TRBV9 and TRBJ2-1, is DSGVTQTPKHLITATGQRVTLRCSPRSGDLSVYWYQQSLDQGLQFLIQYYNGEERAKGNILERFSAQQFPDLHSELNLSSLELGDSALYFCASTLPGLAMYNEQFFGPGTRLTVL.

This clone has more than one count but fewer than ten. The chain recombines TRBV27 with TRBJ2-7; TRBD1 agrees at 7 bases. J was trimmed by 1 base and V by 6 bases; bases with no gene match: 6. Germline assignment: CDR1 MNHEY and CDR2 SMNVEV (reference sequence). The length of the CDR3 is 14 residues. The CDR3 DNA reads TGTGCCAGCAGCCCCAGGACAGGTTCCTACGAGCAGTACTTC. This translates into CASSPRTGSYEQYF.

The chain has TRBV28 and TRBJ2-3; TRBD2 matches at 11 bases. Trimming removed 3 bases from V and 5 bases from J; junction bases left unmatched: 10. In germline, CDR1 is MDHEN, CDR2 SYDVKM. CDR3 length: 17 residues. The CDR3 DNA reads TGTGCCAGCAGTTTTCTTAGCGGGAGGGACGGTGGAGATACGCAGTATTTT. Translation: CASSFLSGRDGGDTQYF.

V usage is TRBV7-2 and J usage is TRBJ2-3; 8 nucleotides match TRBD2. Per germline, CDR1 SGHTA and CDR2 FQGNSA. The CDR3 contains 16 residues. V was clipped by 1 base and J by 1 base; unmatched bases: 4. The CDR3 DNA is TGTGCCAGCAGCTTAGAAGGGACTAGGGGCACAGATACGCAGTATTTT. Protein sequence: CASSLEGTRGTDTQYF.

The chain employs TRBV30 and TRBJ1-4, with D unclear. V lost 2 bases and J 3 bases, leaving 10 bases between the germline ends. This CDR3 is built from 14 residues. From germline, CDR1 is GTSNPN and CDR2 SVGIG (reference sequence). The CDR3 sequence is CAWSRQEANEKLFF. The DNA for the CDR3 is TGTGCCTGGAGTCGGCAGGAGGCTAATGAAAAACTGTTTTTT.

The gene calls are TRBV6-5 and TRBJ1-1, with 7 bases aligning to TRBD1. CDR3 length equals 14 residues. The germline CDR1 and CDR2 sequences are MNHEY and SVGAGI. V shed 5 bases and J 2 bases; nucleotides not matched to a gene: 5. The chain's CDR3 is CASSKGQRNTEAFF. The CDR3 nucleotides are TGTGCCAGCAGTAAGGGACAGCGTAACACTGAAGCTTTCTTT.

The rearrangement joins TRBV3-1 (or the pseudogene TRBV3-2) to TRBJ2-7, with 11 bases aligning to TRBD2. Germline V gene lookup returns CDR1 LGHDT and CDR2 YNNKEL (reference sequence). V shed 0 bases and J 7 bases; nucleotides not matched to a gene: 14. The CDR3 loop spans 18 amino acids. The CDR3 DNA is TGTGCCAGCAGCCAAGATCGGGGGAATAGCGGGAGGGTAGATGAGCAGTACTTC. It translates to CASSQDRGNSGRVDEQYF.

The chain couples TRBV10-3 to TRBJ1-4, with D maybe TRBD1 (6 bases). Trimming pared 8 bases from V and 7 bases from J, leaving 20 bases between. Germline CDR1 and CDR2: ENHRY and SYGVKD. This CDR3 has 15 amino acids. The CDR3 region has the DNA TGTGCCATCGCCCTCGAGGCCGGGGGGCCTGAAAAACTGTTTTTT. Protein: CAIALEAGGPEKLFF.

The J gene is TRBJ1-4, the V gene TRBV6-5; D is undetermined. The germline V gene encodes CDR1 MNHEY and CDR2 SVGAGI. Trimming pared 6 bases from V and 4 bases from J, leaving 12 bases between. The CDR3 is 14 amino acids. CDR3 protein: CASSLSAHNEKLFF. The CDR3 coding sequence is TGTGCCAGCAGCCTCTCTGCGCATAATGAAAAACTGTTTTTT.

The chain carries TRBV9 and TRBJ1-1; D may be TRBD1 (6 bases). This CDR3 spans 16 amino acids. V was shortened by 0 bases and J by 0 bases, with 12 bases between the two germline ends. The germline V gene has CDR1 SGDLS and CDR2 YYNGEE. The CDR3, as DNA: TGTGCCAGCAGCGTAGTCCCACAGGGTTTGAACACTGAAGCTTTCTTT. Its protein is CASSVVPQGLNTEAFF.

The rearrangement uses TRBV5-6 and TRBJ2-6, with 9 bases matching TRBD1. This CDR3 is built from 17 residues. Trimming cost V 2 bases and J 0 bases; bases outside gene matches: 3. Looked up from germline, CDR1 is SGHDT and CDR2 is YYEEEE. The CDR3 region has the DNA TGTGCCAGCAGCTTAGGGACAGGGAGCTCTGGGGCCAACGTCCTGACTTTC. Amino acids: CASSLGTGSSGANVLTF.

The chain joins TRBV25-1 to TRBJ2-2; TRBD1 might be the D (6 bases). V lost 6 bases and J 3 bases, leaving 11 bases between the germline ends. The CDR3 is made up of 14 amino acids. Germline V CDR1 and CDR2: MGHDK, SYGVNS. CDR3 DNA sequence: TGTGCCAGCAGAGATACAGGGTACACCGGGGAGCTGTTTTTT. It translates to CASRDTGYTGELFF.

Concerning this clone itself: Germline and junction disagree at one end, which may indicate a read error. The rearrangement links TRBV6-1 to TRBJ1-5; TRBD1 aligns across 9 bases. Per the germline V gene, CDR1 is MNHNS and CDR2 is SASEGT. The CDR3 is 16 amino acids. CDR3 protein: CASSDNRGQGHQPRHF. CDR3 DNA sequence: TGTGCCAGCAGTGATAATAGGGGACAGGGACATCAGCCCCGGCATTTT.

Written as DNA, the CDR3 is TGTGCCAGCAGCTTACCAGGGGAGGGTTCACCCCTCCACTTT. Its protein is CASSLPGEGSPLHF. The J gene is TRBJ1-6, the V gene TRBV5-4; weak D call: TRBD1 (6 bases). Trimming took 2 bases from V and 9 from J, leaving 12 bases between them. There are 14 residues in the CDR3. CDR1 is SGHNT, CDR2 YYREEE, per germline (reference sequence).

This clone was found once. CDR3 sequence (DNA): TGTGCCAGCAGCCTGACGGGACAGGTTTACCAGCCCCAGCATTTT. Protein product: CASSLTGQVYQPQHF. The chain has TRBV7-8 and TRBJ1-5; 8 bases fit TRBD1. The CDR3 has 15 residues. Germline CDR1 is SGHVS and CDR2 is FQNEAQ. The V gene end was trimmed by 5 bases and the J gene end by 7 bases; junction bases not matched to a gene: 10.

CDR3: CASSSSSEGQETQYF. The CDR3 DNA reads TGTGCCAGCAGTTCTTCTAGCGAGGGCCAAGAGACCCAGTACTTC. The rearrangement uses TRBV28 and TRBJ2-5; D may be TRBD2 (6 bases). V gave up 4 bases and J gave up 1 base, with 13 bases separating them. CDR1 MDHEN and CDR2 SYDVKM come from the germline V gene. This CDR3 is 15 amino acids long.

V gene TRBV15 combines with J gene TRBJ1-5, with 9 nucleotides matching TRBD1. CDR3 length: 14 amino acids. In germline, CDR1 is LNHNV, CDR2 YYDKDF (reference sequence). V trimming: 5 bases; J trimming: 7 bases; junction bases outside the gene matches: 6. Written as DNA, the CDR3 is TGTGCCACCAGCCCACAGGGGGCGAGACAGCCCCAGCATTTT. As protein: CATSPQGARQPQHF.

The CDR3: CSATSYNEQFF. CDR3 DNA sequence: TGCAGTGCTACTTCCTACAATGAGCAGTTCTTC. J is TRBJ2-1 and V is TRBV20-1; the D is unclear. Deletions cut 4 bases from V and 1 base from J, with 2 bases between. CDR1 is DFQATT, CDR2 SNEGSKA, per germline (reference sequence). The CDR3 runs to 11 residues.

The CDR3 sequence: CASSSETSGGWYEQFF. CDR3 DNA: TGTGCCAGCAGCTCCGAAACTAGCGGGGGTTGGTATGAGCAGTTCTTC. V usage is TRBV11-1 and J usage is TRBJ2-1; the match to TRBD2 covers 11 bases. Germline lookup yields CDR1 SGHAT and CDR2 FQDESV (reference sequence). CDR3 size: 16 residues. V was clipped by 4 bases and J by 8 bases; unmatched bases: 10.

This chain connects TRBV6-1 to TRBJ1-1, with D maybe TRBD1 (5 bases). The germline V gene encodes CDR1 MNHNS and CDR2 SASEGT. Trimming removed 3 bases from V and 5 bases from J, with 7 bases in between. The CDR3 is 12 residues long. Here the CDR3 DNA reads TGTGCCAGCAGTGACAGGGTGACTGAAGCTTTCTTT. It is translated as CASSDRVTEAFF.